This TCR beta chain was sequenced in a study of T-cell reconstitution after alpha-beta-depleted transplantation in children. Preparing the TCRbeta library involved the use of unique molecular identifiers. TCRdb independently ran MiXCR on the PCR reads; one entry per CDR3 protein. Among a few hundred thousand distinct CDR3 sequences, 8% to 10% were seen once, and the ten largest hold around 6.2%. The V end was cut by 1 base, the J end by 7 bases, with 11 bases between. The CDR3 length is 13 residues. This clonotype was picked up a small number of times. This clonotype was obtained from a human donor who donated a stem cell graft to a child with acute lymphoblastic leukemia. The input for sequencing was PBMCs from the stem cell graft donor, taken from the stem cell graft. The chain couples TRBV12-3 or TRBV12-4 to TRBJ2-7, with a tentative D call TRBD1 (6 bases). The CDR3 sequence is CASSLGQDREQYF. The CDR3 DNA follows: TGTGCCAGCAGTTTAGGACAGGACCGGGAGCAGTACTTC.